Sequencing of this T cell receptor beta chain was carried out in a study of shared clonotypes between healthy human individuals. CDR3 length equals 13 residues. V was trimmed by 2 bases and J by 7 bases, leaving 8 bases between them. CDR1 is SNHLY, CDR2 FYNNEI, per germline. The study ran the assay at deep level. Generated by immunoSEQ multiplex PCR, the TCRdb table keeps only in-frame clones and is missing some. The sample includes 2,500,000 or so clones, roughly 92% seen only once; the top ten take 0.14%. Study-wide results and caveats: Represented diversity (both genetic and exposure-history) was limited by the small number of donors. Deeper or shallower sequencing was expected to change how clonotypes are shared among donors.

Splitting the CD4+ cells yielded a CD45RA+ naive subset and a CD45RA-negative memory subset. As concerns this clone: Antigen: not known.

The chain is built from TRBV2 and TRBJ2-2; D call uncertain. Sample: naive CD4+ T cells sorted from blood. Specified subset: CD45RA+ positively selected. The receptor was derived from a man aged 18 to 35 in good health. The CDR3 DNA sequence: TGTGCCAGCAGTGAACAGCGTGGCGGGGAGCTGTTTTTT. Protein sequence: CASSEQRGGELFF.